This is a list of T cell receptor beta chains from one sample in a study of T cells in Graves' hyperthyroidism and ophthalmopathy. One entry per CDR3 protein, called by TCRdb with MiXCR from the multiplex PCR reads. The data contain 380,000 or so distinct CDR3 sequences, 15% to 20% of them singletons. Sequenced sample: blood. These receptor sequences come from a woman aged 18-29 years with Graves' hyperthyroidism. Both conserved end residues are part of each CDR3. Each record gives: D gene, clone size, J gene, V gene, CDR3 DNA, CDR3 protein. A D gene is named only where the DNA matches it firmly. Clone size is not always given. Where it is, it says once, few, many or a class for expanded clones.

>TRBD1|many|TRBJ1-2|TRBV7-9
TGTGCCAGCGGCGTCCGGGACAGGGGGTCTGGCTACACCTTC
CASGVRDRGSGYTF
>-|many|TRBJ2-5|TRBV6-5
TGTGCCAGCAGCCGCGGTGAAACTGGGACCCAGTACTTC
CASSRGETGTQYF
>-|many|TRBJ1-1|TRBV5-1
TGTGCCAGCAGCTTGGGGGGGATGAACACTGAAGCTTTCTTT
CASSLGGMNTEAFF
>-|many|TRBJ1-2|TRBV12-3/TRBV12-4
TGTGCCAGCAGATACGCCGAGGGGGGCTACACCTTC
CASRYAEGGYTF
>-|many|TRBJ1-2|TRBV20-1
TGCAGTGCTCGGACAGAAAAATATGGCTACACCTTC
CSARTEKYGYTF
>-|-|TRBJ1-3|TRBV18
TGTGCCAGCTCACCACCGGCAGGGGCTAACACCATATATTTT
CASSPPAGANTIYF
>-|many|TRBJ2-3|TRBV24-1
TGTGCCACCAGTGACCCCAAGGACGGAAACACAGATACGCAGTATTTT
CATSDPKDGNTDTQYF
>TRBD2|many|TRBJ2-5|TRBV7-2
TGTGCCAGCAGCTTGACTAGCGGGGGGCTAGAGACCCAGTACTTC
CASSLTSGGLETQYF
>TRBD2|-|TRBJ2-7|TRBV7-9
TGTGCCAGCAGCTTTGCGGGAGATGCCTACGAGCAGTACTTC
CASSFAGDAYEQYF
>TRBD1|-|TRBJ1-1|TRBV6-2/TRBV6-3
TGTGTCAGCAGTTACCGTCGACAGGGCCAGACCAGGAACACTGAAGCTTTCTTT
CVSSYRRQGQTRNTEAFF
>-|many|TRBJ2-5|TRBV6-5
TGTGCCAGCGCTTTCGGGGGGCTGGGGGAGACCCAGTACTTC
CASAFGGLGETQYF
>TRBD1|many|TRBJ1-1|TRBV9
TGTGCCAGCAGCGTATGGGACAGGGGAAACACTGAAGCTTTCTTT
CASSVWDRGNTEAFF
>TRBD1|many|TRBJ1-1|TRBV20-1
TGCAGTGCAGATGGAGACAGGGGGGCCACTGAAGCTTTCTTT
CSADGDRGATEAFF
>-|many|TRBJ1-1|TRBV28
TGTGCCAGCAGTCTTCAGGACACTGAAGCTTTCTTT
CASSLQDTEAFF
>-|many|TRBJ2-7|TRBV28
TGTGCCAGCATCCAAGCGGGCCCGTCCAACGAGCAGTACTTC
CASIQAGPSNEQYF
>-|many|TRBJ1-5|TRBV12-3/TRBV12-4
TGTGCCAGCAGTGGTCAGGACATACACAATCAGCCCCAGCATTTT
CASSGQDIHNQPQHF
>-|-|TRBJ2-7|TRBV12-3/TRBV12-4
TGTGCCACCAGTTCAGGGGCTTGGTACGAGCAGTACTTC
CATSSGAWYEQYF
>TRBD1|many|TRBJ1-1|TRBV29-1
TGCAGCGCCCTGGACAGGAGGGCTGAAGCTTTCTTT
CSALDRRAEAFF
>-|-|TRBJ1-3|TRBV7-2
TGTGCCAGCAGCTTAGCGGGTCCTACGGGAAACACCATATATTTT
CASSLAGPTGNTIYF
>TRBD1|many|TRBJ1-2|TRBV10-3
TGTGCCATCAGTCCCAGATCGGACAGGGGGCGAAGTGGGGATGGCTACACCTTC
CAISPRSDRGRSGDGYTF
>TRBD1|many|TRBJ2-7|TRBV20-1
TGCAGTGCTAGCGCTACAGGGGGCGACGCGACCTACGAGCAGTACTTC
CSASATGGDATYEQYF
>-|many|TRBJ1-5|TRBV2
TGTGCCAGCAGTGAACGTGTTGGGCGTGATCAGCCCCAGCATTTT
CASSERVGRDQPQHF
>TRBD1|many|TRBJ1-2|TRBV27
TGTGCCAGCAGTCAGGGGGCTTTGGACTATGGCTACACCTTC
CASSQGALDYGYTF
>-|many|TRBJ2-5|TRBV10-3
TGTGCCATCAGTGGAGGATCGACAGCCCAAGAGACCCAGTACTTC
CAISGGSTAQETQYF
>TRBD1|few|TRBJ2-7|TRBV4-1
TGCGCCAGCAGCCAAGGGCCAGGGGGCGACTACGAGCAGTACTTC
CASSQGPGGDYEQYF
>-|few|TRBJ2-2|TRBV19
TGTGCCAGAGGACACACAAACACCGGGGAGCTGTTTTTT
CARGHTNTGELFF
>-|many|TRBJ1-1|TRBV10-3
TGTGCCATCAGTGAAGGGGGACACCGTGAAGCTTTCTTT
CAISEGGHREAFF
>-|many|TRBJ1-1|TRBV5-1
TGCGCCAGCAGCTCGGAGGGCCCTGAAGCTTTCTTT
CASSSEGPEAFF
>TRBD1|many|TRBJ1-1|TRBV6-5
TGTGCCAGCAGTCACGCAGGGGGCTTGAACACTGAAGCTTTCTTT
CASSHAGGLNTEAFF
>-|many|TRBJ1-5|TRBV12-3/TRBV12-4
TGTGCCAGCAGTCCGACGGGGGACCAGAGGCAGCCCCAGCATTTT
CASSPTGDQRQPQHF
>-|many|TRBJ1-2|TRBV5-5
TGTGCCAGCAGCTTTCTCCCCTATGAGGGCTACACCTTC
CASSFLPYEGYTF
>TRBD1|-|TRBJ1-5|TRBV6-2/TRBV6-3
TGTGCCAGCAGACGGACAGGGGGCAGCAATCAGCCCCAGCATTTT
CASRRTGGSNQPQHF
>-|many|TRBJ1-5|TRBV7-8
TGTGCCAGCAGCTTAGGTGAAGCGTTGCAGCCCCAGCATTTT
CASSLGEALQPQHF
>-|many|TRBJ1-1|TRBV7-3
TGTGCCAGCAGCTCTAATCCAGGGCTCACTGAAGCTTTCTTT
CASSSNPGLTEAFF
>-|many|TRBJ1-1|TRBV6-2/TRBV6-3
TGTGCCAGCAGTTACTCGAAGGCGAACACTGAAGCTTTCTTT
CASSYSKANTEAFF
>TRBD1|many|TRBJ1-1|TRBV7-3
TGTGCCAGCAGCTTAACTGTTAGGGGGCAAACTGAAGCTTTCTTT
CASSLTVRGQTEAFF
>TRBD1|many|TRBJ1-2|TRBV4-1
TGCGCCAGCAGCCACCCTGCAGGGGGAAAACGGGGCTACACCTTC
CASSHPAGGKRGYTF
>-|-|TRBJ2-4|TRBV6-1
TGTGCCAGCACCCTAACGGTGAACTTAGCCAAAAACATTCAGTACTTC
CASTLTVNLAKNIQYF
>-|many|TRBJ1-2|TRBV6-5
TGTGCCAGCAGCTTATCCGACGGCTCGCACATAGGCTACACCTTC
CASSLSDGSHIGYTF
>-|-|TRBJ2-7|TRBV12-3/TRBV12-4
TGTGCCAGCAGTGAATTCTATGGCCTTTTCTTCAAGCAGTACTTC
CASSEFYGLFFKQYF
>-|many|TRBJ1-2|TRBV5-1
TGCGCCAGCAGCTACCAGGGCCGGGGCGACTATGGCTACACCTTC
CASSYQGRGDYGYTF
>-|many|TRBJ1-5|TRBV6-5
TGTGCCAGCAGTTACGAGGGGGGAGGGCCCCAGCATTTT
CASSYEGGGPQHF
>TRBD2|many|TRBJ2-4|TRBV4-1
TGCGCCAGCAGCCAAGAGCCGGGACTAGCGGGGAACATTCAGTACTTC
CASSQEPGLAGNIQYF
>TRBD1|many|TRBJ2-5|TRBV28
TGTGCCAGCAGTTTATGGGACAGGGTTCAAGAGACCCAGTACTTC
CASSLWDRVQETQYF
>-|many|TRBJ2-2|TRBV2
TGTGCCAGCAGTGACCTCCGGGCCGGGGAGCTGTTTTTT
CASSDLRAGELFF